These 18 T cell receptor beta chains were all obtained from the same sample, sequenced in a study of blood T cell repertoires in COVID-19. Assay used: immunoSEQ multiplex PCR; TCRdb lists only in-frame clones, some missing. Among roughly 43,000 clones, approximately 82% were seen once, and the ten largest hold approximately 40%. Specimen: peripheral blood. The origin of the receptors is a woman of 80 years or more with acute or convalescent COVID-19.

V gene TRBV6-6 combines with J gene TRBJ1-2; D not resolved. V lost 10 bases, J lost 5 bases, and 8 bases lay in between. The CDR3 spans 10 residues. The germline V gene encodes CDR1 MNHNY and CDR2 SVGAGI (reference sequence). The CDR3 coding sequence is TGTGCCACCGGGGAGTATGGCTACACCTTC. It translates to CATGEYGYTF.

V gene TRBV11-2 combines with J gene TRBJ2-5; 7 bases line up with TRBD2. The CDR3 sequence is 17 residues long. CDR1 and CDR2 (germline): SGHAT, FQNNGV. V dropped 4 bases and J dropped 5; count of bases not matched to a gene: 16. The CDR3 reads CASSSHPTLGGRETQYF. Written as DNA, the CDR3 is TGTGCCAGCAGCTCCCATCCAACCCTCGGGGGGAGGGAGACCCAGTACTTC.

V and J are TRBV14 and TRBJ2-3; no definite D call. V shed 1 base and J shed 2 bases, with 13 bases lying between them. The CDR3 length is 16 residues. Looked up from germline, CDR1 is SGHDN and CDR2 is FVKESK. In DNA form, the CDR3 reads TGTGCCAGCAGCCAAGGATGGGCAGGCTACACAGATACGCAGTATTTT. It encodes CASSQGWAGYTDTQYF.

V gene TRBV19 combines with J gene TRBJ1-6, with TRBD1 as a possible D gene (5 bases). CDR3 length equals 14 residues. V was shortened by 4 bases and J by 7 bases, with 11 bases between the two germline ends. Germline CDR1 LNHDA, CDR2 SQIVND (reference sequence). The CDR3 DNA is TGTGCCAGTAGTACGGACATCATAAATTCACCCCTCCACTTT. This gives the protein CASSTDIINSPLHF.

This clone was seen a single time. The CDR3 DNA is TGTGCCAGCAGTTTAATGGGACTAGCGGGGGTCCATGAGCAGTTCTTC. Translated, it gives CASSLMGLAGVHEQFF. The chain uses TRBV28 and TRBJ2-1; 14 bases fit TRBD2. The germline CDR1 and CDR2 sequences are MDHEN and SYDVKM. The CDR3 covers 16 residues. V lost 2 bases, J lost 8 bases, and 5 bases stayed unmatched.

This rearrangement joins TRBV28 to TRBJ2-3; TRBD2 matches at 9 bases. Germline V gene lookup returns CDR1 MDHEN and CDR2 SYDVKM. This CDR3 has 16 amino acids. The V segment lost 7 bases and the J segment 2 bases; nucleotides outside the gene matches: 10. The CDR3 loop is CASTEKAGGNTDTQYF. DNA of the CDR3: TGTGCCAGCACCGAAAAGGCGGGGGGGAACACAGATACGCAGTATTTT.

This chain links TRBV19 with TRBJ1-2; TRBD1 agrees at 8 bases. Trimming removed 8 bases from V and 3 bases from J; junction bases left unmatched: 11. The CDR3 length is 15 residues. Germline V gene sequence: CDR1 LNHDA, CDR2 SQIVND (reference sequence). The CDR3 reads CASGPIDRGDYGYTF. In DNA, the CDR3 is TGTGCCAGTGGCCCCATCGACAGGGGTGACTATGGCTACACCTTC.

V gene TRBV3-1 (or the pseudogene TRBV3-2) combines with J gene TRBJ2-7; 8 nucleotides align to TRBD2. The CDR3 spans 16 residues. The V gene end was trimmed by 0 bases and the J gene end by 1 base; junction bases not matched to a gene: 5. In germline, CDR1 is LGHDT, CDR2 YNNKEL (reference sequence). CDR3 sequence (DNA): TGTGCCAGCAGCCAAGATCACAGCGGGGGTTCCTACGAGCAGTACTTC. Its translation: CASSQDHSGGSYEQYF.

The rearrangement uses TRBV6-5 and TRBJ2-1; 9 bases fit TRBD1. Germline trimming cut 2 bases from V and 7 bases from J; bases unmatched to any gene: 6. CDR3 length equals 15 residues. Germline CDR1 MNHEY, CDR2 SVGAGI. The CDR3: CASSYHGQGRNEQFF. The CDR3 DNA follows: TGTGCCAGCAGTTACCATGGACAGGGGAGGAATGAGCAGTTCTTC.

This clone was observed at least ten times. The V call is TRBV19, the J call TRBJ1-1; 8 bases are a match to TRBD1. This CDR3 spans 14 amino acids. The V segment lost 3 bases and the J segment 5 bases; nucleotides outside the gene matches: 5. From germline, CDR1 is LNHDA and CDR2 SQIVND (reference sequence). The CDR3 nucleotides read TGTGCCAGTAGTATTCAGGGGGCCCAAACTGAAGCTTTCTTT. It yields the protein CASSIQGAQTEAFF. The full variable domain, in which reference TRBV19 and TRBJ1-1 provide the parts outside the CDR3, is DGGITQSPKYLFRKEGQNVTLSCEQNLNHDAMYWYRQDPGQGLRLIYYSQIVNDFQKGDIAEGYSVSREKKESFPLTVTSAQKNPTAFYLCASSIQGAQTEAFFGQGTRLTVV.

This clone was seen a handful of times. This chain uses TRBV5-1 with TRBJ1-1; 8 bases match TRBD1. The CDR3 covers 13 residues. The V segment lost 4 bases and the J segment 8 bases; nucleotides outside the gene matches: 7. The germline V gene encodes CDR1 SGHRS and CDR2 YFSETQ. The CDR3 sequence is CASSPGTGREAFF. The DNA of the CDR3 is TGCGCCAGCAGCCCAGGGACAGGAAGGGAAGCTTTCTTT.

The chain links TRBV19 to TRBJ1-5, with 7 bases that match TRBD1. In germline, CDR1 is LNHDA, CDR2 SQIVND (reference sequence). Germline trimming cut 3 bases from V and 6 bases from J; bases unmatched to any gene: 8. There are 15 residues in the CDR3. The CDR3 region has the DNA TGTGCCAGTAGTATTACAGGGGACTCATCTCAGCCCCAGCATTTT. It codes for CASSITGDSSQPQHF.

This clone appeared a few times. The chain combines TRBV5-5 with TRBJ2-1; D is perhaps TRBD1 (6 bases). Trimming pared 4 bases from V and 5 bases from J, leaving 10 bases between. The germline V gene has CDR1 SGHKS and CDR2 YYEKEE (reference sequence). The CDR3 extends over 13 amino acids. The CDR3 here is CASSLTGNNEQFF. DNA for the CDR3: TGTGCCAGCAGCCTTACAGGGAACAATGAGCAGTTCTTC.

J is TRBJ2-2 and V is TRBV2; 10 positions agree with TRBD1. The ends lost 11 bases at V and 4 bases at J; junction bases unmatched: 4. Germline assignment: CDR1 SNHLY and CDR2 FYNNEI. CDR3 length equals 13 residues. CDR3 in amino acids: CADRGLATGELFF. The CDR3 coding sequence is TGTGCCGACAGGGGGCTGGCCACCGGGGAGCTGTTTTTT.

V usage is TRBV6-6 and J usage is TRBJ1-6, with D possibly matching TRBD1 (6 bases). The germline V and J ends were trimmed by 8 bases and 8 bases, with 19 bases remaining between them. The germline CDR1 and CDR2 sequences are MNHNY and SVGAGI (reference sequence). The CDR3 sequence is 15 residues long. The CDR3 DNA sequence: TGTGCCAGCGCGGGGGCGGGGATCACGGATTCACCCCTCCACTTT. Its translation: CASAGAGITDSPLHF.

This clone appeared once. The rearrangement uses TRBV4-2 and TRBJ1-1, with TRBD1 as a possible D gene (6 bases). From germline, CDR1 is LGHNA and CDR2 YNFKEQ. V dropped 0 bases and J dropped 1 base, with 6 bases sitting between them. The CDR3 is made up of 14 amino acids. The CDR3 coding sequence is TGTGCCAGCAGCCAAGAAGGGGGGAACACTGAAGCTTTCTTT. It codes for CASSQEGGNTEAFF.

This clone was detected once. This rearrangement joins TRBV27 to TRBJ1-1; no clear D gene. Trimming took off 5 bases at V and 6 bases at J, with 10 bases between the two ends. CDR1 and CDR2 from the germline V gene are MNHEY and SMNVEV (reference sequence). This CDR3 is 12 amino acids long. Here the CDR3 reads CASSQISAEAFF. The CDR3 nucleotides are TGTGCCAGCAGTCAAATAAGCGCTGAAGCTTTCTTT.

This clone has just one count. The rearrangement links TRBV5-4 to TRBJ2-5, with 7 nucleotides matching TRBD2. CDR1 and CDR2 (germline): SGHNT, YYREEE (reference sequence). The CDR3 consists of 15 residues. V shed 4 bases and J 4 bases; nucleotides not matched to a gene: 10. CDR3 bases: TGTGCCAGCAGCGCCAGACGAGGGAGGGGAGAGACCCAGTACTTC. This translates into CASSARRGRGETQYF.